This is a list of T cell receptor beta chains from one sample in a study of cytomegalovirus exposure and HLA in healthy donors. Using immunoSEQ multiplex PCR, the repertoire was profiled, and TCRdb retains in-frame clones only, with some absent. The sample records roughly 140,000 clones, 60% to 80% being singletons. The sequenced sample consisted of PBMCs. The receptors originated from a male donor in good health and CMV-seronegative. CDR3s include the opening cysteine and the closing phenylalanine or tryptophan. The D gene is left open where the match is weak.

d_call: TRBD2
j_call: TRBJ2-5
v_call: TRBV4-3
cdr3_aa: CASSQGLAGGQETQYF
cdr3_nt: TGCGCCAGCAGCCAAGGACTAGCGGGGGGCCAAGAGACCCAGTACTTC

d_call: TRBD1
j_call: TRBJ1-1
v_call: TRBV2
cdr3_aa: CASSAGTANTEAFF
cdr3_nt: TGTGCCAGCAGCGCCGGGACAGCGAACACTGAAGCTTTCTTT

d_call: TRBD2
j_call: TRBJ2-5
v_call: TRBV18
cdr3_aa: CASSPTSLIGTQYF
cdr3_nt: TGTGCCAGCTCACCGACTAGCCTAATAGGGACCCAGTACTTC

d_call: TRBD2
j_call: TRBJ2-2
v_call: TRBV7-7
cdr3_aa: CASSPMSGGASTGELFF
cdr3_nt: TGTGCCAGCAGCCCGATGAGCGGGGGGGCGTCCACCGGGGAGCTGTTTTTT

d_call: TRBD2
j_call: TRBJ2-1
v_call: TRBV12-5
cdr3_aa: CASLPPAGFSYNEQFF
cdr3_nt: TGTGCTAGTCTACCCCCAGCGGGATTCTCCTACAATGAGCAGTTCTTC

d_call: TRBD1
j_call: TRBJ1-2
v_call: TRBV30
cdr3_aa: CASSTGAGYGYTF
cdr3_nt: TGTGCCTCATCAACAGGGGCCGGCTATGGCTACACCTTC

d_call: .
j_call: TRBJ1-2
v_call: TRBV7-9
cdr3_aa: CASSREALGGGYTF
cdr3_nt: TGTGCCAGCAGCCGCGAGGCCCTCGGCGGCGGCTACACCTTC

d_call: .
j_call: TRBJ1-6
v_call: TRBV30
cdr3_aa: CAWSPSDGIPNSPLHF
cdr3_nt: TGTGCCTGGAGTCCCTCGGACGGGATACCTAATTCACCCCTCCACTTT

d_call: TRBD1
j_call: TRBJ2-7
v_call: TRBV10-3
cdr3_aa: CAISESAAGGGEQYF
cdr3_nt: TGTGCCATCAGTGAGTCGGCGGCAGGGGGCGGGGAGCAGTACTTC

d_call: .
j_call: TRBJ1-5
v_call: TRBV4-3
cdr3_aa: CASSPSGRNQPQHF
cdr3_nt: TGCGCCAGCAGCCCATCAGGGCGCAATCAGCCCCAGCATTTT